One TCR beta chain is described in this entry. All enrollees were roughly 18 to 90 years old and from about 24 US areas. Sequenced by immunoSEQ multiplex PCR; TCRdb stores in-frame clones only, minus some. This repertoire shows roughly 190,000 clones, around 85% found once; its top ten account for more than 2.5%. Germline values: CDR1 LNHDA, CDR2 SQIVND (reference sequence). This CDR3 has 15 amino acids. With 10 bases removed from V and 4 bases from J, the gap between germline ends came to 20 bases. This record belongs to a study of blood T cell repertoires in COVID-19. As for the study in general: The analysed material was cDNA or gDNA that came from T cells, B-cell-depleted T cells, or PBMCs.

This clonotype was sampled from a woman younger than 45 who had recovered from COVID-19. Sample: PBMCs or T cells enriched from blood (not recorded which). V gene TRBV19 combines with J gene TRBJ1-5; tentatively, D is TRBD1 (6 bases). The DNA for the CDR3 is TGTGCCACCGATACCCGGGACATGATTAATCAGCCCCAGCATTTT. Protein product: CATDTRDMINQPQHF. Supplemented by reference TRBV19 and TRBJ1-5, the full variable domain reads DGGITQSPKYLFRKEGQNVTLSCEQNLNHDAMYWYRQDPGQGLRLIYYSQIVNDFQKGDIAEGYSVSREKKESFPLTVTSAQKNPTAFYLCATDTRDMINQPQHFGDGTRLSIL.